This T cell receptor beta chain was captured by sequencing in a study of PD-1 blockade in classical Hodgkin lymphoma. As to time point: newly diagnosed, previously untreated cHL patient sample. Magnetic negative selection was used to purify CD4+ T cells from PBMCs that had been thawed. Repertoires were generated with immunoSEQ multiplex PCR, while TCRdb's copy carries only in-frame clones and drops some. The sample includes approximately 25,000 clones, roughly 89% of them seen just once. With V trimmed by 1 base and J by 5 bases, 5 bases remained unmatched. CDR1 and CDR2 from the germline V gene are SEHNR and FQNEAQ (reference sequence). The CDR3 extends over 15 amino acids.

The material sequenced was CD4+ T cells from blood. The chain employs TRBV7-9 and TRBJ2-3; 8 nucleotides align to TRBD1. This TCR derives from a human donor with classical Hodgkin lymphoma. The CDR3 nucleotides are TGTGCCAGCAGCTTAGTGGTAGGACAGGGAGATACGCAGTATTTT. This encodes CASSLVVGQGDTQYF.